The 24 T cell receptor beta chains in this list originate from one sample, sequenced in a study of a mutant IDH1 vaccine in newly diagnosed glioma. These TCRs are of unknown antigen specificity. Noted time point: week 35, safety follow-up. Every single dose of the vaccine, 300 ug of mutant IDH1 20-mer peptide, came with topical imiquimod. Clones were read by immunoSEQ multiplex PCR, and TCRdb kept only the in-frame ones, dropping some. There are approximately 50,000 clones in the sample; 70% to 90% occur only once, and 1.6% lies in the top ten. The material was PBMCs, obtained from a glioma patient whose treatment included an IDH1 peptide vaccine. These receptors were collected from a man aged 40-49 years with glioma.

V is TRBV28 and J is TRBJ1-5; D perhaps matches TRBD1 (5 bases). There are 15 residues in the CDR3. Germline V gene lookup returns CDR1 MDHEN and CDR2 SYDVKM. Deletions cut 1 base from V and 2 bases from J, with 9 bases between. CDR3 amino acids: CASSLSGRGNQPQHF. CDR3 DNA: TGTGCCAGCAGTTTATCGGGCAGGGGCAATCAGCCCCAGCATTTT.

This chain connects TRBV14 to TRBJ2-3; possible D gene TRBD1, 6 bases. The V gene lost 1 base and the J gene lost 0 bases, with 11 bases spanning the gap. The CDR3 loop spans 16 amino acids. In germline, CDR1 is SGHDN, CDR2 FVKESK. Here the CDR3 reads CASSQAGHLSTDTQYF. Written as DNA, the CDR3 is TGTGCCAGCAGCCAAGCGGGACACCTTAGCACAGATACGCAGTATTTT.

The rearrangement joins TRBV28 to TRBJ1-1; D unresolved. V shed 3 bases and J shed 0 bases, with 8 bases lying between them. Per the germline V gene, CDR1 is MDHEN and CDR2 is SYDVKM. This CDR3 has 14 amino acids. The CDR3 protein is CASSLTRVNTEAFF. As DNA, the CDR3 is TGTGCCAGCAGTTTGACGAGGGTGAACACTGAAGCTTTCTTT.

The chain links TRBV11-3 to TRBJ2-7, with 7 bases identical to TRBD1. V lost 3 bases to trimming and J lost 8 bases; unmatched junction nucleotides: 1. The germline CDR1 and CDR2 sequences are SGHNT and YENEEA. The length of the CDR3 is 11 residues. CDR3 residues: CASSLGQKQYF. As DNA, the CDR3 is TGTGCCAGCAGCTTGGGACAGAAGCAGTACTTC.

V is TRBV6-5 and J is TRBJ2-1, with 9 bases aligning to TRBD1. Trimming removed 5 bases from V and 4 bases from J; junction bases left unmatched: 3. CDR1 MNHEY and CDR2 SVGAGI come from the germline V gene. CDR3 length: 14 residues. CDR3 sequence (DNA): TGTGCCAGCAGTCACAGGGGGCCGTACAATGAGCAGTTCTTC. This translates into CASSHRGPYNEQFF.

The rearrangement uses TRBV27 and TRBJ1-1; 7 bases map to TRBD1. The V gene end was trimmed by 2 bases and the J gene end by 5 bases; junction bases not matched to a gene: 2. CDR3 size: 13 residues. The germline CDR1 and CDR2 sequences are MNHEY and SMNVEV (reference sequence). The CDR3 coding sequence is TGTGCCAGCAGTTTAGCACAGGGGACTGAAGCTTTCTTT. It is translated as CASSLAQGTEAFF.

This sequence joins TRBV5-1 and TRBJ2-3, with D maybe TRBD2 (6 bases). Per the germline V gene, CDR1 is SGHRS and CDR2 is YFSETQ. Trimming cost V 2 bases and J 0 bases, with 10 bases left between them. There are 15 residues in the CDR3. This CDR3 reads CASSFRGTSTDTQYF. The CDR3, as DNA: TGCGCCAGCAGCTTTCGCGGGACTAGCACAGATACGCAGTATTTT.

This clone is a singleton in its sample. This rearrangement joins TRBV7-9 to TRBJ2-5; 7 positions agree with TRBD2. V lost 5 bases, J lost 3 bases, and 15 bases stayed unmatched. The CDR3 loop spans 17 amino acids. Per the germline V gene, CDR1 is SEHNR and CDR2 is FQNEAQ (reference sequence). The CDR3 spells CASSQHPLLGLEETQYF. The CDR3 DNA reads as TGTGCCAGCAGCCAACATCCCCTTCTCGGACTAGAAGAGACCCAGTACTTC.

The chain recombines TRBV10-3 with TRBJ2-5, with TRBD1 as a possible D gene (6 bases). The germline V gene has CDR1 ENHRY and CDR2 SYGVKD. V gave up 10 bases and J gave up 0 bases, with 12 bases separating them. The CDR3 extends over 13 amino acids. CDR3 in DNA: TGTGCCACCGCCACAGGGTACCAAGAGACCCAGTACTTC. It specifies CATATGYQETQYF.

The V and J genes are TRBV7-9 and TRBJ2-3, with D maybe TRBD1 (5 bases). V was cut by 1 base and J by 6 bases, with 17 bases left in between. The CDR3 extends over 16 amino acids. CDR1 is SEHNR, CDR2 FQNEAQ, per germline (reference sequence). DNA of the CDR3: TGTGCCAGCAGCTTAGGAGTCACGCAGCGACAGGATACGCAGTATTTT. This encodes CASSLGVTQRQDTQYF.

This chain connects TRBV5-1 to TRBJ2-1; 16 bases map to TRBD2. The CDR3 length is 16 residues. Germline values: CDR1 SGHRS, CDR2 YFSETQ. V trimming: 4 bases; J trimming: 9 bases; junction bases outside the gene matches: 7. The chain's CDR3 is CASSIGTSGRAGEQFF. For the CDR3, the DNA is TGCGCCAGCAGCATAGGGACTAGCGGGAGGGCAGGTGAGCAGTTCTTC.

This clone was detected only once. The chain combines TRBV4-1 with TRBJ2-1, with D possibly being TRBD1 or TRBD2 (5 bases each). Trimming shortened V by 0 bases and J by 4 bases, and 16 bases separated the two germline ends. The CDR3 is made up of 17 amino acids. CDR1 is MGHRA, CDR2 YSYEKL, per germline. As DNA, the CDR3 is TGCGCCAGCAGCCAAGAACGAGAGCGGACACCGTACAATGAGCAGTTCTTC. Translation gives CASSQERERTPYNEQFF.

V gene TRBV5-1 combines with J gene TRBJ2-1, with TRBD1 as a possible D gene (6 bases). V was shortened by 0 bases and J by 4 bases, with 8 bases between the two germline ends. Looked up from germline, CDR1 is SGHRS and CDR2 is YFSETQ. The CDR3 has 14 amino acids. CDR3 nucleotides: TGCGCCAGCAGCTTGGGGACAGAGTACAATGAGCAGTTCTTC. It yields the protein CASSLGTEYNEQFF. The whole variable domain, remainder taken from reference TRBV5-1 and TRBJ2-1, is KAGVTQTPRYLIKTRGQQVTLSCSPISGHRSVSWYQQTPGQGLQFLFEYFSETQRNKGNFPGRFSGRQFSNSRSEMNVSTLELGDSALYLCASSLGTEYNEQFFGPGTRLTVL.

This clone came up a few times. For the CDR3, the DNA is TGCAGCGTTGCCGATTCGGGGGATTCCTACGAGCAGTACTTC. Amino acids: CSVADSGDSYEQYF. This chain connects TRBV29-1 to TRBJ2-7; D is perhaps TRBD2 (6 bases). Germline V gene lookup returns CDR1 SQVTM and CDR2 ANQGSEA. The CDR3 runs to 14 residues. V was cut by 4 bases and J by 1 base, with 14 bases left in between.

This chain joins TRBV6-5 and TRBJ2-5, with D tentatively TRBD1 (5 bases). This CDR3 comprises 15 residues. V shed 4 bases and J shed 4 bases, with 16 bases lying between them. CDR1 MNHEY and CDR2 SVGAGI come from the germline V gene. CDR3 in amino acids: CASSFTGGEGETQYF. The CDR3 region has the DNA TGTGCCAGCAGTTTCACAGGTGGGGAAGGAGAGACCCAGTACTTC.

The chain carries TRBV7-6 and TRBJ1-3; D is uncertain. The CDR3 covers 14 residues. CDR1 is SGHVS and CDR2 is FNYEAQ in the germline V gene. Trimming left V 6 bases short and J 3 bases short, with 12 bases between. This chain's CDR3 is CASSPSANGNTIYF. In DNA, the CDR3 is TGTGCCAGCAGTCCCTCGGCAAATGGAAACACCATATATTTT.

CDR3 protein: CATVAGDATDVNEQFF. In DNA, the CDR3 is TGTGCCACCGTAGCGGGAGATGCGACAGATGTAAATGAGCAGTTCTTC. The chain combines TRBV15 with TRBJ2-1; 9 bases fit TRBD2. The V segment lost 8 bases and the J segment 7 bases; nucleotides outside the gene matches: 15. CDR1 LNHNV and CDR2 YYDKDF come from the germline V gene (reference sequence). CDR3 length equals 16 residues.

The chain recombines TRBV4-2 with TRBJ2-5; weak D call: TRBD1 (6 bases). Germline assignment: CDR1 LGHNA and CDR2 YNFKEQ. The V and J ends lost 0 bases and 5 bases respectively, with 19 bases between them. There are 17 residues in the CDR3. In DNA, the CDR3 is TGTGCCAGCAGCCAAGATTGGGGGCAGGGGCGCTGGGAGACCCAGTACTTC. Protein product: CASSQDWGQGRWETQYF.

The genes are TRBV2 and TRBJ2-5; unclear D gene. This CDR3 comprises 14 residues. Looked up from germline, CDR1 is SNHLY and CDR2 is FYNNEI. Trimming left V 8 bases short and J 5 bases short, with 18 bases between. CDR3 region: CASCRLTVVETQYF. The CDR3 DNA sequence: TGTGCCAGCTGTCGACTGACTGTAGTGGAGACCCAGTACTTC.

The rearrangement joins TRBV5-4 to TRBJ1-2; 8 bases align to TRBD1. The CDR3 has 13 amino acids. The germline CDR1 and CDR2 sequences are SGHNT and YYREEE (reference sequence). Germline trimming cut 4 bases from V and 6 bases from J; bases unmatched to any gene: 5. CDR3 residues: CASSQDRADGYTF. As DNA, the CDR3 is TGTGCCAGCAGCCAGGACAGGGCGGATGGCTACACCTTC. The full variable domain, rest sourced from reference TRBV5-4 and TRBJ1-2, is ETGVTQSPTHLIKTRGQQVTLRCSSQSGHNTVSWYQQALGQGPQFIFQYYREEENGRGNFPPRFSGLQFPNYSSELNVNALELDDSALYLCASSQDRADGYTFGSGTRLTVV.

This clone was seen only once. The chain recombines TRBV5-4 with TRBJ1-2; 7 positions agree with TRBD1. V was clipped by 4 bases and J by 8 bases; unmatched bases: 8. CDR1 SGHNT and CDR2 YYREEE come from the germline V gene (reference sequence). The CDR3 loop spans 13 amino acids. CDR3: CASSRDRVHGYTF. The CDR3 bases are TGTGCCAGCAGCAGAGACAGGGTCCACGGCTACACCTTC.

CDR3 sequence reads: CASSISQGLGGYTF. The CDR3 nucleotides read TGTGCCAGCAGTATCAGCCAGGGTTTGGGTGGCTACACCTTC. This chain joins TRBV27 and TRBJ1-2; tentative D call: TRBD1 (5 bases). Germline V gene lookup returns CDR1 MNHEY and CDR2 SMNVEV (reference sequence). Trimming removed 5 bases at V and 7 bases at J, with 17 bases between. CDR3 length: 14 amino acids.

The genes are TRBV6-1 and TRBJ1-5; D remains unclear. The CDR3 sequence is 13 residues long. Trimming pared 5 bases from V and 5 bases from J, leaving 10 bases between. Germline assignment: CDR1 MNHNS and CDR2 SASEGT. CDR3 sequence reads: CASSTSTDQPQHF. CDR3 nucleotide sequence: TGTGCCAGCAGTACATCAACAGATCAGCCCCAGCATTTT.

V and J are TRBV4-1 and TRBJ2-3; 10 bases line up with TRBD2. Unmatched junction bases numbered 6, after V lost 4 bases and J lost 5 bases. Germline-derived CDR1 and CDR2 are MGHRA and YSYEKL. CDR3 length: 15 residues. The CDR3 nucleotides are TGCGCCAGCAGCCTGCTAGCGGGAGAGGGAGATACGCAGTATTTT. Amino acid sequence: CASSLLAGEGDTQYF.